One and the same sample provided the 3 T cell receptor beta chains below, sequenced in a study of cytomegalovirus exposure and HLA in healthy donors. 60 Vbeta and 13 Jbeta primers were used in PCR. The assay was immunoSEQ multiplex PCR, and TCRdb's table has in-frame clones only and misses some. The sample gives about 120,000 clones, roughly two thirds of which show up once; about 8.6% is in the top ten. Sequencing input: PBMCs. The receptors originated from a man younger than 30 in good health and CMV-seropositive.

The chain carries TRBV29-1 and TRBJ2-5; D is possibly TRBD2 (6 bases). The length of the CDR3 is 13 residues. Per the germline V gene, CDR1 is SQVTM and CDR2 is ANQGSEA. The V and J ends lost 4 bases and 5 bases respectively, with 14 bases between them. CDR3 amino acids: CSVGDTSSETQYF. The CDR3 DNA is TGCAGCGTTGGGGATACTAGCAGTGAGACCCAGTACTTC.

The chain employs TRBV5-4 and TRBJ2-5; 8 bases are shared with TRBD2. The CDR3 is 13 amino acids. Trimming at V came to 8 bases and at J to 3 bases, leaving 6 bases not matched to a gene. CDR1 is SGHNT and CDR2 is YYREEE in the germline V gene (reference sequence). This CDR3 reads CASTRGAKETQYF. DNA of the CDR3: TGTGCCAGTACGCGGGGGGCCAAAGAGACCCAGTACTTC. Filled out from reference TRBV5-4 and TRBJ2-5, the complete variable domain reads ETGVTQSPTHLIKTRGQQVTLRCSSQSGHNTVSWYQQALGQGPQFIFQYYREEENGRGNFPPRFSGLQFPNYSSELNVNALELDDSALYLCASTRGAKETQYFGPGTRLLVL.

This clone occurred a few times. The chain recombines TRBV11-2 with TRBJ2-1; 10 bases are shared with TRBD2. Unmatched junction bases numbered 8, after V lost 5 bases and J lost 4 bases. Germline V lookup: CDR1 SGHAT, CDR2 FQNNGV. This CDR3 comprises 16 residues. The CDR3 loop reads CASSPLTSGIYNEQFF. As DNA, the CDR3 is TGTGCCAGCAGCCCTTTAACTAGCGGGATATACAATGAGCAGTTCTTC.